This T cell receptor (beta chain) was documented in a study of blood T cell repertoires in COVID-19. As for the study in general: The cDNA or gDNA used as material had been derived from T cells, B-cell-depleted T cells, or PBMCs.

V lost 5 bases and J lost 11; bases outside the gene matches: 10. CDR3 size: 15 residues. Germline loops: CDR1 SGHTA, CDR2 FQGNSA. Original processing methods: It was from reference gene primer amplification that nucleated cell counts were estimated. Clones were sequenced by immunoSEQ multiplex PCR, and TCRdb holds only the in-frame ones, with some missing. The DNA gave D and trimming, while V, J and clone size come from that table. The sample has about 160,000 clones; about nine tenths are singletons. This chain connects TRBV7-2 to TRBJ1-6; 9 nucleotides match TRBD1. Material for sequencing was peripheral blood. This TCR came from a woman aged 60-75 years with active or convalescent COVID-19. CDR3 amino acids: CASSTGGGQGTPLHF. The CDR3 DNA follows: TGTGCCAGCAGCACTGGGGGGGGACAGGGCACACCCCTCCACTTT.